The sequence of this TCR beta chain was determined in a study of regulatory T cells in long-lasting Graves disease. Sequencing libraries for TCR beta were prepared with iRepertoire HTBI primers and Arm-PCR of CDR3 regions. TCRdb processed the multiplex PCR reads anew with MiXCR; each CDR3 protein has one entry. This table has 420,000 or so distinct CDR3 sequences, around 17% appearing once. This clonotype was recorded a few times. Time point noted: newly diagnosed GD, antithyroid drugs for less than 3 months. Preparation of the TCR library used RNA extracted from PBMCs. The CDR3 has 12 amino acids. Germline-derived CDR1 and CDR2 are DFQATT and SNEGSKA (reference sequence). Trimming took 3 bases from V and 6 from J, leaving 11 bases between them. Separately, the same data were catalogued under a study of T cells in Graves' hyperthyroidism and ophthalmopathy. As that report states: Those with hyperthyroidism were 18 to 65 years old, newly diagnosed, and ill for under 2 months. The diagnoses drew upon clinical symptoms, serum thyroxine and TRAb, thyroid ultrasound and orbital computed tomography.

The chain combines TRBV20-1 with TRBJ1-1; D is perhaps TRBD1 (6 bases). This clonotype originated in a woman younger than 30 with Graves disease. The sequenced sample was peripheral blood mononuclear cells (PBMCs), obtained at new diagnosis, from a patient treated with antithyroid drugs. The CDR3 spells CSARGGNAEAFF. CDR3 in DNA: TGCAGTGCTAGGGGGGGCAACGCTGAAGCTTTCTTT.